A single sample gave rise to the 23 T cell receptor beta chains below, sequenced in a study of blood T cells in healthy people across ages. PCR was performed a second time for roughly 6 to 12 cycles using a sample-barcoded 5' primer and a J-beta primer mix. TCRdb re-derived calls from the 5' RACE reads in MiXCR, one entry per CDR3 protein. The sample yields more than 1 million distinct CDR3 sequences, over 35% seen once. Material: blood. Every receptor here comes from a woman aged 60-75 years in good health.

Comments on this clonotype: One junction end does not reproduce the germline sequence, and a read error may be involved. This chain links TRBV9 with TRBJ1-1; no reliable D call. Germline V CDR1 and CDR2: SGDLS, YYNGEE. This CDR3 is built from 15 residues. CDR3 loop: CVSSVVGVDLTEAFF. CDR3 nucleotides: TGTGTCAGCAGCGTAGTTGGGGTCGATCTAACTGAAGCTTTCTTT.

This sequence joins TRBV15 and TRBJ2-3; the match to TRBD1 covers 7 bases. V trimming: 1 base; J trimming: 6 bases; junction bases outside the gene matches: 4. CDR3 length equals 14 residues. Germline values: CDR1 LNHNV, CDR2 YYDKDF (reference sequence). The CDR3 DNA reads as TGTGCCACCAGCAGAGTGAGGGGGCCCGATACGCAGTATTTT. Translation gives CATSRVRGPDTQYF. Complete variable domain (other parts from reference TRBV15 and TRBJ2-3): DAMVIQNPRYQVTQFGKPVTLSCSQTLNHNVMYWYQQKSSQAPKLLFHYYDKDFNNEADTPDNFQSRRPNTSFCFLDIRSPGLGDTAMYLCATSRVRGPDTQYFGPGTRLTVL.

This chain joins TRBV7-9 and TRBJ2-2; TRBD1 agrees at 10 bases. J gave up 6 bases and V 5 bases, and 9 bases lay outside the gene matches. The CDR3 runs 16 residues. CDR1 is SEHNR and CDR2 is FQNEAQ in the germline V gene (reference sequence). CDR3 sequence: CASSHLGTGEAGELFF. CDR3 nucleotide sequence: TGTGCCAGCAGCCACCTCGGGACAGGGGAAGCCGGGGAGCTGTTTTTT.

This clonotype has more than one count but fewer than ten. The gene calls are TRBV20-1 and TRBJ2-1; no clear D gene. V was pared by 5 bases and J by 4 bases, with 9 bases between. The CDR3 totals 12 residues. The V gene's germline CDR1 is DFQATT and CDR2 SNEGSKA (reference sequence). The CDR3 protein is CSAGEGYNEQFF. The CDR3 DNA sequence: TGCAGTGCTGGGGAAGGTTACAATGAGCAGTTCTTC.

As concerns this clonotype: A junction end diverges from the germline sequence, so it may reflect a read error. CDR3 nucleotides: TGTGCCAGCAGCTCCGGTCAGGGGGCGGCCAAAAACACTCAGTACTTC. Translated: CASSSGQGAAKNTQYF. The chain carries TRBV7-7 and TRBJ2-4; the match to TRBD1 covers 8 bases. Germline V CDR1 and CDR2: SSHAT, FNYEAQ (reference sequence). The CDR3 extends over 16 amino acids.

The chain employs TRBV29-1 and TRBJ2-1; TRBD1 or TRBD2 may be the D gene (5 bases each). Trimming took 4 bases from V and 9 from J, leaving 10 bases between them. This CDR3 is built from 11 residues. CDR1 SQVTM and CDR2 ANQGSEA come from the germline V gene. Written as DNA, the CDR3 is TGCAGCGTTGTAGGGACCGGTGAGCAGTTCTTC. Protein: CSVVGTGEQFF.

This chain links TRBV29-1 with TRBJ2-7; 9 nucleotides match TRBD1. CDR3 length: 12 amino acids. The germline CDR1 and CDR2 sequences are SQVTM and ANQGSEA. The V segment lost 5 bases and the J segment 3 bases; nucleotides outside the gene matches: 2. The CDR3 loop is CSVSTGGYEQYF. The CDR3 bases are TGCAGCGTTTCGACAGGGGGCTACGAGCAGTACTTC.

This clonotype was observed at least ten times. The chain has TRBV20-1 and TRBJ2-1; D unclear. CDR3 length equals 14 residues. V lost 6 bases and J 6 bases, leaving 18 bases between the germline ends. Germline values: CDR1 DFQATT, CDR2 SNEGSKA (reference sequence). The CDR3 protein is CSAEAAFVGNEQFF. As DNA, the CDR3 is TGCAGTGCAGAGGCCGCCTTCGTCGGCAATGAGCAGTTCTTC.

This sequence joins TRBV5-1 and TRBJ2-1, with 12 bases that match TRBD2. In germline, CDR1 is SGHRS, CDR2 YFSETQ. CDR3 length equals 18 residues. The V segment lost 3 bases and the J segment 4 bases; nucleotides outside the gene matches: 11. CDR3 amino acids: CASSSARLAGGQYNEQFF. CDR3 DNA: TGCGCCAGCAGCTCGGCCAGGCTAGCGGGAGGGCAATACAATGAGCAGTTCTTC.

This clonotype was observed at least ten times. The chain joins TRBV7-2 to TRBJ2-6, with 10 bases lining up with TRBD1. Germline loops: CDR1 SGHTA, CDR2 FQGNSA. The CDR3 is 17 amino acids. J lost 4 bases, V lost 5 bases, and 8 bases had no gene match. CDR3 DNA sequence: TGTGCCAGCAGCAATACCGGGACAGGGGTCGGGGCCAACGTCCTGACTTTC. It encodes CASSNTGTGVGANVLTF.

The chain couples TRBV5-1 to TRBJ2-3; TRBD2 agrees at 7 bases. V lost 1 base, J lost 2 bases, and 7 bases stayed unmatched. The CDR3 extends over 16 amino acids. Germline V gives CDR1 SGHRS, CDR2 YFSETQ. CDR3: CASSLRSSGTTDTQYF. As DNA, the CDR3 is TGCGCCAGCAGCTTGAGGTCAAGCGGGACCACAGATACGCAGTATTTT.

The V gene is TRBV29-1, the J gene TRBJ2-2, with 9 bases that match TRBD2. Unmatched junction bases numbered 8, after V lost 6 bases and J lost 0 bases. CDR3 length: 16 amino acids. Germline V lookup: CDR1 SQVTM, CDR2 ANQGSEA. This chain's CDR3 is CSVALLAGSNTGELFF. The CDR3 nucleotides read TGCAGCGTCGCCCTGCTAGCGGGATCGAACACCGGGGAGCTGTTTTTT.

The V call is TRBV9, the J call TRBJ2-7; TRBD2 agrees at 9 bases. V shed 2 bases, J shed 7 bases, and the junction held 7 bases outside the gene matches. This CDR3 region has 14 residues. Germline lookup yields CDR1 SGDLS and CDR2 YYNGEE. The CDR3 DNA reads as TGTGCCAGCAGCGTGGGTAGCGGGAGTCGGGAGCAGTACTTC. It yields the protein CASSVGSGSREQYF.

The V call is TRBV7-9, the J call TRBJ1-2; TRBD1 matches at 7 bases. Germline CDR1 is SEHNR and CDR2 is FQNEAQ (reference sequence). The J segment lost 6 bases and the V segment lost 4 bases, leaving 11 bases of the junction unmatched. The CDR3 is 15 amino acids. CDR3 protein: CASSYPTGMMDGYTF. The DNA of the CDR3 is TGTGCCAGCAGCTATCCGACAGGGATGATGGATGGCTACACCTTC.

The chain employs TRBV27 and TRBJ2-1; D call uncertain. The CDR3 loop spans 12 amino acids. The germline V gene has CDR1 MNHEY and CDR2 SMNVEV (reference sequence). V gave up 2 bases and J gave up 10 bases, with 9 bases separating them. CDR3 loop: CASSLTRKEQFF. CDR3 sequence (DNA): TGTGCCAGCAGTTTAACTCGAAAGGAGCAGTTCTTC.

This clonotype has just a few counts. V is TRBV4-2 and J is TRBJ2-5; unclear D gene. Germline V gene data show CDR1 as LGHNA and CDR2 as YNFKEQ. Deletions cut 0 bases from V and 5 bases from J, with 13 bases between. This CDR3 has 15 amino acids. CDR3 sequence reads: CASSQDGTTRETQYF. The CDR3 DNA sequence: TGTGCCAGCAGCCAAGACGGCACCACGAGGGAGACCCAGTACTTC.

This clonotype was seen only a few times. The rearrangement joins TRBV5-5 to TRBJ2-5, with 12 bases matching TRBD2. Germline V CDR1 and CDR2: SGHKS, YYEKEE (reference sequence). The CDR3 runs to 16 residues. V was clipped by 2 bases and J by 4 bases; unmatched bases: 6. In nucleotides, the CDR3 is TGTGCCAGCAGCTTAAGACTAGCGGGAGATCGAGAGACCCAGTACTTC. Amino acid sequence: CASSLRLAGDRETQYF.

The gene calls are TRBV27 and TRBJ1-5, with TRBD1 matching 12 bases. This CDR3 has 18 residues. From germline, CDR1 is MNHEY and CDR2 SMNVEV (reference sequence). V gave up 6 bases and J gave up 0 bases; unmatched junction bases: 9. In nucleotides, the CDR3 is TGTGCCAGCAGCCGCCGGGACAGGGGGCTTTATAGCAATCAGCCCCAGCATTTT. Translated: CASSRRDRGLYSNQPQHF.

Points on this clonotype: A much more abundant neighbour one base away suggests this may be a read error. The gene calls are TRBV20-1 and TRBJ1-2, with D perhaps matching TRBD1 (5 bases). This CDR3 comprises 14 residues. Trimming stripped 1 base from V and 2 bases from J, with 11 bases between. Germline CDR1 is DFQATT and CDR2 is SNEGSKA (reference sequence). In DNA form, the CDR3 reads TGCAGTGCTAGAGCCGGGACCGAAAACTATGGCTACACCTTC. Residues: CSARAGTENYGYTF.

This chain links TRBV10-2 with TRBJ2-7; D assignment may be TRBD1 or TRBD2 (5 bases each). The germline CDR1 and CDR2 sequences are WSHSY and SAAADI. The CDR3 extends over 13 amino acids. Deletions cut 3 bases from V and 3 bases from J, with 9 bases between. Written as DNA, the CDR3 is TGCGCCAGCAGTGATGGGGGTTACTACGAGCAGTACTTC. This translates into CASSDGGYYEQYF.

This clonotype was counted a few times. This sequence joins TRBV7-6 and TRBJ2-7; weak D call: TRBD1 (6 bases). V lost 1 base, J lost 1 base, and 11 bases lay in between. CDR3 length equals 15 residues. Germline loops: CDR1 SGHVS, CDR2 FNYEAQ. Written as DNA, the CDR3 is TGTGCCAGCAGCTTAGTTGGACAGTTTTCCTACGAGCAGTACTTC. This translates into CASSLVGQFSYEQYF.

This rearrangement joins TRBV24-1 to TRBJ2-3; 10 nucleotides align to TRBD1. With V trimmed by 6 bases and J by 1 base, 6 bases remained unmatched. CDR3 size: 16 residues. Germline assignment: CDR1 KGHDR and CDR2 SFDVKD. CDR3 nucleotide sequence: TGTGCCACCAGTTCGTCCGGGACAGGGGGCACAGATACGCAGTATTTT. Translated, it gives CATSSSGTGGTDTQYF.

The chain uses TRBV27 and TRBJ2-1; D may be TRBD1 (6 bases). This CDR3 comprises 12 residues. CDR1 MNHEY and CDR2 SMNVEV come from the germline V gene (reference sequence). Trimming stripped 4 bases from V and 13 bases from J, with 14 bases between. CDR3 in DNA: TGTGCCAGCAGTTCCCAGGGGTGGGTCCAGTTCTTC. Its protein is CASSSQGWVQFF.